This T cell receptor (beta chain) was recovered during a study of blood T cell repertoires in COVID-19. In the authors' methods: Reference gene primer amplification in the assay estimated nucleated cell counts. TCRdb keeps only in-frame clones here, not all; method: immunoSEQ multiplex PCR. The V and J calls and clone size were taken over from that table, and D and trimming were inferred from the DNA. The table records more than 200,000 clones, roughly 88% of them present only once. V lost 5 bases and J lost 8; bases outside the gene matches: 9. Germline loops: CDR1 MNHEY, CDR2 SMNVEV (reference sequence). The CDR3 has 15 amino acids.

This sequence was found in a woman aged 30 to 39 who had been exposed to COVID-19. Sequenced input: PBMCs or T cells enriched from blood (not recorded which). The chain recombines TRBV27 with TRBJ2-1, with 10 bases that match TRBD2. CDR3 nucleotides: TGTGCCAGCAGTCGGAGCGGGAGGGTAGGGGATGAGCAGTTCTTC. Translated: CASSRSGRVGDEQFF.